This is a list of T cell receptor beta chains from one sample in a study of cytomegalovirus exposure and HLA in healthy donors. Clones were read by immunoSEQ multiplex PCR, and TCRdb kept only the in-frame ones, dropping some. The repertoire holds tens of thousands of clones, about 90% seen once, with about 3.8% in the top ten. Sequenced material: PBMCs. These receptors originate from a woman aged 18 to 35 in good health and CMV-seropositive. The CDR3 runs from the conserved cysteine through the conserved F or W. Fields, in order: D gene, J gene, V gene, clone size, CDR3 DNA, CDR3 protein. A D gene is named only where the DNA matches it firmly. Size is omitted from some rows. Given values are once, few, many or a class for expanded clones.

d_gene: .
j_gene: TRBJ1-5
v_gene: TRBV6-5
abundance: .
CDR3nt: TGTGCCAGCAGTTACTCAAGGGGGAGCAATCAGCCCCAGCATTTT
CDR3aa: CASSYSRGSNQPQHF

d_gene: .
j_gene: TRBJ1-2
v_gene: TRBV11-2
abundance: .
CDR3nt: TGTGCCAGCAGCGTGAACAGGGTCGGCTATGGCTACACCTTC
CDR3aa: CASSVNRVGYGYTF

d_gene: TRBD2
j_gene: TRBJ2-5
v_gene: TRBV2
abundance: .
CDR3nt: TGTGCCAGCAGTAACTGGGAGGGGGAGACCCAGTACTTC
CDR3aa: CASSNWEGETQYF

d_gene: TRBD1
j_gene: TRBJ1-1
v_gene: TRBV30
abundance: once
CDR3nt: TGTGCCTGGAGCGTGACAGGGGGGAACACTGAAGCTTTCTTT
CDR3aa: CAWSVTGGNTEAFF

d_gene: .
j_gene: TRBJ2-3
v_gene: TRBV7-9
abundance: .
CDR3nt: TGTGCCAGCAGCCCAGCGGGCACTAGCACAGATACGCAGTATTTT
CDR3aa: CASSPAGTSTDTQYF

d_gene: TRBD1
j_gene: TRBJ1-1
v_gene: TRBV6-6
abundance: .
CDR3nt: TGTGCCACCGGGACCAGGGGGCCCACTGAAGCTTTCTTT
CDR3aa: CATGTRGPTEAFF

d_gene: .
j_gene: TRBJ2-3
v_gene: TRBV28
abundance: .
CDR3nt: TGTGCCAGCACCCGAGCAGATACGCAGTATTTT
CDR3aa: CASTRADTQYF

d_gene: .
j_gene: TRBJ1-1
v_gene: TRBV5-6
abundance: few
CDR3nt: TGTGCCAGCAGCATGGGACGGAGGAACACTGAAGCTTTCTTT
CDR3aa: CASSMGRRNTEAFF

d_gene: .
j_gene: TRBJ1-1
v_gene: TRBV27
abundance: once
CDR3nt: TGTGCCAGCAGTCCCACGGTCCCGAACACTGAAGCTTTCTTT
CDR3aa: CASSPTVPNTEAFF

d_gene: .
j_gene: TRBJ2-2
v_gene: TRBV19
abundance: .
CDR3nt: TGTGCCAGTAGAAGAGGGGACTCGGGGACCGGGGAGCTGTTTTTT
CDR3aa: CASRRGDSGTGELFF

d_gene: .
j_gene: TRBJ2-1
v_gene: TRBV7-9
abundance: .
CDR3nt: TGTGCCAGCAGCTCCATCTCGAGAGATAGTGAGCAGTTCTTC
CDR3aa: CASSSISRDSEQFF

d_gene: .
j_gene: TRBJ1-3
v_gene: TRBV11-2
abundance: .
CDR3nt: TGTGCCAGCAGCTTAGAGGGGCTTGGAAGGAACACCATATATTTT
CDR3aa: CASSLEGLGRNTIYF

d_gene: .
j_gene: TRBJ1-1
v_gene: TRBV12-5
abundance: .
CDR3nt: TGTGCTAGTGGTTTGAACAGCAACACTGAAGCTTTCTTT
CDR3aa: CASGLNSNTEAFF

d_gene: .
j_gene: TRBJ2-1
v_gene: TRBV6-5
abundance: .
CDR3nt: TGTGCCAGCAGTTCCAGGGGTGGCAGGGTCTACAATGAGCAGTTCTTC
CDR3aa: CASSSRGGRVYNEQFF

d_gene: TRBD2
j_gene: TRBJ2-1
v_gene: TRBV2
abundance: .
CDR3nt: TGTGCCAGCAGTGGATGGACTAGCGGGGGGGCTTACAATGAGCAGTTCTTC
CDR3aa: CASSGWTSGGAYNEQFF

d_gene: TRBD2
j_gene: TRBJ2-1
v_gene: TRBV5-1
abundance: .
CDR3nt: TGCGCCAGCAGCTTGGTGGCGGGGGGTCACAATGAGCAGTTCTTC
CDR3aa: CASSLVAGGHNEQFF

d_gene: TRBD1
j_gene: TRBJ1-2
v_gene: TRBV12-5
abundance: .
CDR3nt: TGTGCTAGTGGTTTGGTGCTTGACAGGGGGCTAAACTATGGCTACACCTTC
CDR3aa: CASGLVLDRGLNYGYTF

d_gene: .
j_gene: TRBJ2-2
v_gene: TRBV9
abundance: .
CDR3nt: TGTGCCAGCAGCGATTACAACGGGGAAAACACCGGGGAGCTGTTTTTT
CDR3aa: CASSDYNGENTGELFF

d_gene: .
j_gene: TRBJ1-1
v_gene: TRBV5-4
abundance: .
CDR3nt: TGTGCCAGCAGCTACTATATCGGGTCAACTGAAGTTTTCTTT
CDR3aa: CASSYYIGSTEVFF

d_gene: .
j_gene: TRBJ1-2
v_gene: TRBV29-1
abundance: once
CDR3nt: TGCAGCGTTGCGGGGGGCTATGGCTACACCTTC
CDR3aa: CSVAGGYGYTF

d_gene: TRBD2
j_gene: TRBJ2-3
v_gene: TRBV30
abundance: .
CDR3nt: TGTGCCTGGAGTCGACTAGCGAATTTTGCAGATACGCAGTATTTT
CDR3aa: CAWSRLANFADTQYF

d_gene: TRBD1
j_gene: TRBJ2-7
v_gene: TRBV18
abundance: .
CDR3nt: TGTGCCAGCTCCAGGACAGGGCACTCCTACGAGCAGTACTTC
CDR3aa: CASSRTGHSYEQYF

d_gene: .
j_gene: TRBJ2-7
v_gene: TRBV6-6
abundance: .
CDR3nt: TGTGCCAGACCTGAGCCGGGACACCTCGGCGAGCAGTACTTC
CDR3aa: CARPEPGHLGEQYF

d_gene: .
j_gene: TRBJ1-1
v_gene: TRBV19
abundance: .
CDR3nt: TGTGCCAGTGAGGATAACACTGAAGCTTTCTTT
CDR3aa: CASEDNTEAFF

d_gene: .
j_gene: TRBJ2-2
v_gene: TRBV15
abundance: .
CDR3nt: TGTGCCACCAACCGCGCCACCGGGGAGCTGTTTTTT
CDR3aa: CATNRATGELFF

d_gene: .
j_gene: TRBJ1-1
v_gene: TRBV6-5
abundance: once
CDR3nt: TGTGCCAGCAGTTACTCAAGGGGCTCCAATGAAGCTTTCTTT
CDR3aa: CASSYSRGSNEAFF

d_gene: TRBD1
j_gene: TRBJ1-1
v_gene: TRBV19
abundance: .
CDR3nt: TGTGCCAGTAGTATCCGGGGAGTGAGGGGGCTGAACACTGAAGCTTTCTTT
CDR3aa: CASSIRGVRGLNTEAFF

d_gene: TRBD2
j_gene: TRBJ2-1
v_gene: TRBV19
abundance: .
CDR3nt: TGTGCCAGTCGAGCTTCTAGCGGGAACTCCTACAATGAGCAGTTCTTC
CDR3aa: CASRASSGNSYNEQFF

d_gene: TRBD2
j_gene: TRBJ2-7
v_gene: TRBV7-2
abundance: .
CDR3nt: TGTGCCAGCAGCTTACATGGCGGGGGATACGAGCAGTACTTC
CDR3aa: CASSLHGGGYEQYF

d_gene: TRBD2
j_gene: TRBJ2-3
v_gene: TRBV4-2
abundance: .
CDR3nt: TGTGCCAGCAGCCAAAAACTAGCGGGGGGGGCAGATACGCAGTATTTT
CDR3aa: CASSQKLAGGADTQYF

d_gene: .
j_gene: TRBJ2-1
v_gene: TRBV30
abundance: .
CDR3nt: TGTGCCTGGAGTGCGGCAGGGCGTGAGCAGTTCTTC
CDR3aa: CAWSAAGREQFF

d_gene: .
j_gene: TRBJ2-5
v_gene: TRBV2
abundance: .
CDR3nt: TGTGCCAGCAGCCTAAGGGGTTTAGAGACCCAGTACTTC
CDR3aa: CASSLRGLETQYF

d_gene: .
j_gene: TRBJ2-5
v_gene: TRBV5-6
abundance: .
CDR3nt: TGTGCCAGCAGCTTGGGGGACACGACTCATGAGACCCAGTACTTC
CDR3aa: CASSLGDTTHETQYF

d_gene: TRBD2
j_gene: TRBJ2-3
v_gene: TRBV28
abundance: .
CDR3nt: TGTGCCAGCAGCCTGACTAGCGGGAGAGGGACAGATACGCAGTATTTT
CDR3aa: CASSLTSGRGTDTQYF

d_gene: .
j_gene: TRBJ1-1
v_gene: TRBV30
abundance: .
CDR3nt: TGTGCCTGGAGTGTACGGACAAATACTGAAGCTTTCTTT
CDR3aa: CAWSVRTNTEAFF

d_gene: .
j_gene: TRBJ2-5
v_gene: TRBV5-6
abundance: .
CDR3nt: TGTGCCAGCAGCTTCGGCCAAGAGACCCAGTACTTC
CDR3aa: CASSFGQETQYF

d_gene: TRBD2
j_gene: TRBJ2-2
v_gene: TRBV4-2
abundance: .
CDR3nt: TGTGCCAGCAGCCAAATCGGGGGCGGGGGGGCCCCCGGGGAGCTGTTTTTT
CDR3aa: CASSQIGGGGAPGELFF

d_gene: TRBD1
j_gene: TRBJ2-7
v_gene: TRBV7-2
abundance: once
CDR3nt: TGTGCCAGCAGCACAAACAGGGGGTACGAGCAGTACTTC
CDR3aa: CASSTNRGYEQYF

d_gene: .
j_gene: TRBJ1-2
v_gene: TRBV5-6
abundance: .
CDR3nt: TGTGCCAGCAGCTTGGACTTTTATGGCTACACCTTC
CDR3aa: CASSLDFYGYTF

d_gene: TRBD1
j_gene: TRBJ1-4
v_gene: TRBV30
abundance: .
CDR3nt: TGTGCCTGGAGTCGGACAGGGGATACTAATGAAAAACTGTTTTTT
CDR3aa: CAWSRTGDTNEKLFF